This TCR beta chain was profiled in a study of Graves' ophthalmopathy and Graves' hyperthyroidism. From RNA, the CDR3 regions of TCR beta chains were amplified and sequenced. First-round RT-PCR relied on HTBI primers, and a second-round multiplex PCR came next. TCRdb passed the multiplex PCR reads through MiXCR, listing each CDR3 protein once. Seen here are about 210,000 distinct CDR3 sequences, approximately 29% observed once, and the top ten hold approximately 9%. Overall study findings and caveats: For separating ophthalmopathy from stable hyperthyroidism, a 13-signature model gave less than 90% sensitivity and 80% to 84% specificity.

This clonotype was observed at least ten times. Its specificity is not known. Germline CDR1 reads MDHEN; CDR2 reads SYDVKM. The CDR3 is 15 residues long. Unmatched junction bases numbered 5, after V lost 4 bases and J lost 2 bases. Material for sequencing was peripheral blood. The sequence was collected from a man in his fifties with Graves' ophthalmopathy. The V gene is TRBV28, the J gene TRBJ2-5, with 9 bases identical to TRBD1. CDR3 amino acids: CASSSPTGGQETQYF. In DNA form, the CDR3 reads TGTGCCAGCAGTTCCCCGACAGGGGGACAAGAGACCCAGTACTTC.